The entry below describes one TCR beta chain. Its specificity is unknown. The data are from a study of T cell repertoires in cytomegalovirus infection. Study in general: From public TCR beta signatures came an indication of both CMV infection and matching HLA type.

One entry per CDR3 protein, called by TCRdb with MiXCR from the reads. The sample has 550,000 to 700,000 distinct CDR3 sequences, about 39% seen once. The CDR3 runs 15 residues. Germline CDR1 SEHNR, CDR2 FQNEAQ (reference sequence). With 5 bases removed from V and 4 bases from J, the gap between germline ends came to 14 bases. This TCR was recovered from a human donor in good health (CMV status not recorded). Some clones in this sample may be carry-over from other donors' samples. This chain links TRBV7-9 with TRBJ2-2; the D is unclear. Sequenced here: cultured PBMCs, sampled from culture after CMV antigen stimulation. The CDR3 DNA reads as TGTGCCAGCAGCCAGATGGCAGGTAGCACCGGGGAGCTGTTTTTT. Translating gives CASSQMAGSTGELFF.